Given below is one T cell receptor beta chain in context. The data derive from a study of blood T cell repertoires in COVID-19. Authors' data handling: Nucleated cell number was recorded as an estimate derived from reference gene primer amplification. Produced via immunoSEQ multiplex PCR; TCRdb's table is partial and in-frame only. V and J calls and clone size come straight from that table; D and trimming were deduced from the DNA. Here the sample spans 280,000 or so clones, around 89% being singletons. J was trimmed by 3 bases and V by 4 bases; bases with no gene match: 9. This CDR3 region has 17 residues. Germline V gene data show CDR1 as SGHDN and CDR2 as FVKESK.

Sample: peripheral blood. The chain has TRBV14 and TRBJ2-1, with TRBD1 matching 10 bases. This sequence originates from a woman aged 25 to 39 who had recovered from COVID-19. In DNA, the CDR3 is TGTGCCAGCAGCCGAGTACTTAGGGACAGGGGCTACAATGAGCAGTTCTTC. It encodes CASSRVLRDRGYNEQFF.